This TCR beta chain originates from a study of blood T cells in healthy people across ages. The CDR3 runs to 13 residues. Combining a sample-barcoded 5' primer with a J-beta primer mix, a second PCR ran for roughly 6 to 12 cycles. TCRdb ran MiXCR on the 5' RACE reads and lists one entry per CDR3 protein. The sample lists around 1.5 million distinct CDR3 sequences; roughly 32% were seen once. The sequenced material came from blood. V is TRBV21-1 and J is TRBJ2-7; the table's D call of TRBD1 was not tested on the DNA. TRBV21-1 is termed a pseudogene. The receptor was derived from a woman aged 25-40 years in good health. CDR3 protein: CASPTSGAYEQYF. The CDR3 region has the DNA TGTGCCAGCCCCACCTCAGGGGCCTACGAGCAGTACTTC.